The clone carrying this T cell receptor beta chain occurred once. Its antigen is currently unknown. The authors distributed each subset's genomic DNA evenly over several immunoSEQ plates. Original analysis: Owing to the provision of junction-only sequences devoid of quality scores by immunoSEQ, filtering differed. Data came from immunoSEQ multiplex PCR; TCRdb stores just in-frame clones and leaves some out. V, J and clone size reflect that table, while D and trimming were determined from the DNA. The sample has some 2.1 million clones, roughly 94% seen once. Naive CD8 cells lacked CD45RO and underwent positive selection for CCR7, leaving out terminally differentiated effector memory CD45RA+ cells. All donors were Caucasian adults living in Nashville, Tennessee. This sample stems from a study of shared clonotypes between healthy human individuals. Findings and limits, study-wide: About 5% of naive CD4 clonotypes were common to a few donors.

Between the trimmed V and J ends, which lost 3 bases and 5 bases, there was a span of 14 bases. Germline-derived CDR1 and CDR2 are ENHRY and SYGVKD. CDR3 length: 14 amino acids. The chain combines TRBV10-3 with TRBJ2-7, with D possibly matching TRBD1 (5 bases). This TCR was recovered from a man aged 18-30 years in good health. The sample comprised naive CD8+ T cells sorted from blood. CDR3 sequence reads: CAISELRDSHEQYF. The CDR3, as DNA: TGTGCCATCAGTGAACTCAGGGATTCCCACGAGCAGTACTTC.